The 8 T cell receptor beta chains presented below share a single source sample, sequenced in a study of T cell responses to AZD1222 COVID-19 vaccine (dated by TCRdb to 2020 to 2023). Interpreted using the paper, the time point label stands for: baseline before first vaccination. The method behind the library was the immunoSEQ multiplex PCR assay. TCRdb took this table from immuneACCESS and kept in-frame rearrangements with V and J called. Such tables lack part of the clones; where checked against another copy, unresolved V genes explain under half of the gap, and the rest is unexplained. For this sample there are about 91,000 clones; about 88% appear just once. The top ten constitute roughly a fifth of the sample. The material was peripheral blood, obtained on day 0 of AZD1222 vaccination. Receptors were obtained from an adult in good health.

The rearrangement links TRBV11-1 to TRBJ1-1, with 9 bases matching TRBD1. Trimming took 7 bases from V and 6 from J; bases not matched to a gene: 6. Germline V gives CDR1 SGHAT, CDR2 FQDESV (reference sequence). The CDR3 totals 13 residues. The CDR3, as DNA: TGTGCCAGCAACCCGGGACAGGGCGCTGAAGCTTTCTTT. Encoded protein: CASNPGQGAEAFF.

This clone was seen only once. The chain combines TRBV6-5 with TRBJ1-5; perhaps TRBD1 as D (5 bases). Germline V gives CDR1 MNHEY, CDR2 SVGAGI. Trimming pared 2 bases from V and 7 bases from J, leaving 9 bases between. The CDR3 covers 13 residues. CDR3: CASSYDGGQPQHF. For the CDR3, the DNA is TGTGCCAGCAGTTACGACGGGGGACAGCCCCAGCATTTT.

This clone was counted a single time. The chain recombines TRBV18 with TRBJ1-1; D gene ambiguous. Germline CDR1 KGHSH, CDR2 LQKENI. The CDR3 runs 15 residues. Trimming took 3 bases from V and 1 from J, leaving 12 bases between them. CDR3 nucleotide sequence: TGTGCCAGCTCACCTAGCGGGTTGGAGAACACTGAAGCTTTCTTT. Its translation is CASSPSGLENTEAFF.

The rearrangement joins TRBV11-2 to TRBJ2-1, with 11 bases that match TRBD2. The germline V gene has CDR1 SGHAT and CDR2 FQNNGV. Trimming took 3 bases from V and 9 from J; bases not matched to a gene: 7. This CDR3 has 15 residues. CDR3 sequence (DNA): TGTGCCAGCAGCTTGATCCGACTAGCGGGGACTGAGCAGTTCTTC. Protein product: CASSLIRLAGTEQFF.

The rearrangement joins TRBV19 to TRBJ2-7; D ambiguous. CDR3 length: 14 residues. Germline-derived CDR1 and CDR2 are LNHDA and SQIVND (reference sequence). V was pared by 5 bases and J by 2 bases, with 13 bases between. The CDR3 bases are TGTGCCAGTAGTCAACTGACCCCACCCTACGAGCAGTACTTC. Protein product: CASSQLTPPYEQYF.

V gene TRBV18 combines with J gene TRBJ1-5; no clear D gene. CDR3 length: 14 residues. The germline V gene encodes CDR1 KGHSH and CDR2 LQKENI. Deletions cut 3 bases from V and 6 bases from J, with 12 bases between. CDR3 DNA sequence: TGTGCCAGCTCACCGTTCGGGGAGAGTCAGCCCCAGCATTTT. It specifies CASSPFGESQPQHF.

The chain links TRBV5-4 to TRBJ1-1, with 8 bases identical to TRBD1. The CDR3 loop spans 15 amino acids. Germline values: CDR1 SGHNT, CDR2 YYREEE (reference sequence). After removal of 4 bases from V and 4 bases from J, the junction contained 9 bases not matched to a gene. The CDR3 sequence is CASSPARGPGTEAFF. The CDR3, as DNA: TGTGCCAGCAGCCCGGCCAGGGGGCCGGGCACTGAAGCTTTCTTT. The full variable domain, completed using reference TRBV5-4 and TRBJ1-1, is ETGVTQSPTHLIKTRGQQVTLRCSSQSGHNTVSWYQQALGQGPQFIFQYYREEENGRGNFPPRFSGLQFPNYSSELNVNALELDDSALYLCASSPARGPGTEAFFGQGTRLTVV.

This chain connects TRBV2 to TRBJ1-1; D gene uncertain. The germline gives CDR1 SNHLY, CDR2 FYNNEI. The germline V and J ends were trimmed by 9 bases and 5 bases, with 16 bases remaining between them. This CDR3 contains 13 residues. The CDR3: CASEEVGGTEAFF. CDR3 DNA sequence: TGTGCCAGTGAGGAGGTCGGTGGAACTGAAGCTTTCTTT.